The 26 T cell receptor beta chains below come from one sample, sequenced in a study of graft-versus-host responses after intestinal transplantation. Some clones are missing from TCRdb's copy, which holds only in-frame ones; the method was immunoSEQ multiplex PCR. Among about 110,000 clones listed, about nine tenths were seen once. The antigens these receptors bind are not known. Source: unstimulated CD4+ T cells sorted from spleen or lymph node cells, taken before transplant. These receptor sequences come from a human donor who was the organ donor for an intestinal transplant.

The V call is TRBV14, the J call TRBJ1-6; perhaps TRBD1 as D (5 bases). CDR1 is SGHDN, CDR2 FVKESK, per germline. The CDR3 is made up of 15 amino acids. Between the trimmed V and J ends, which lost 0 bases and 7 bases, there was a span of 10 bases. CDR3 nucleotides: TGTGCCAGCAGCCAAGAGGAGGGACGGAATTCACCCCTCCACTTT. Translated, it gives CASSQEEGRNSPLHF.

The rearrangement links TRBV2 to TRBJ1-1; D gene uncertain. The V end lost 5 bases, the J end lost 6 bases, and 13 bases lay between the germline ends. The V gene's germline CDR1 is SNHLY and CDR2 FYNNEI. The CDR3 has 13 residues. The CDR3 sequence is CASSTALRSEAFF. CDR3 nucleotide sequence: TGTGCCAGCAGTACCGCCTTGCGTTCTGAAGCTTTCTTT.

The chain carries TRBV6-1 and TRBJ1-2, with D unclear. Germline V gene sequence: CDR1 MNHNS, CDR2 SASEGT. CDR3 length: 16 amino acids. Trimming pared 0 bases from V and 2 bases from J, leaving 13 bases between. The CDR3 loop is CASSEAGQPLNYGYTF. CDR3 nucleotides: TGTGCCAGCAGTGAAGCAGGGCAGCCACTAAACTATGGCTACACCTTC.

The CDR3 sequence: CASRWDRGLLYEQYF. In DNA form, the CDR3 reads TGTGCCAGCAGATGGGACAGGGGATTACTCTACGAGCAGTACTTC. This chain joins TRBV2 and TRBJ2-7; the match to TRBD1 covers 10 bases. J lost 3 bases, V lost 6 bases, and 8 bases had no gene match. Germline V CDR1 and CDR2: SNHLY, FYNNEI. The CDR3 extends over 15 amino acids.

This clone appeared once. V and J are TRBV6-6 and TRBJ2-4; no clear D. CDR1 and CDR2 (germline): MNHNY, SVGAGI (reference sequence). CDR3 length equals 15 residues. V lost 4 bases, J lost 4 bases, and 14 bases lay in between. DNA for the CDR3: TGTGCCAGCAGTTTGGATCAACCGGAAAAAAACATTCAGTACTTC. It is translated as CASSLDQPEKNIQYF.

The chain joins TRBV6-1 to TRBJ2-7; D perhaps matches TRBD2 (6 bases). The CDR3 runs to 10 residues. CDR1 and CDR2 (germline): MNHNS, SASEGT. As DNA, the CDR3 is TGTGGTAGCGGAAACTACGAGCAGTACTTC. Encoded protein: CGSGNYEQYF.

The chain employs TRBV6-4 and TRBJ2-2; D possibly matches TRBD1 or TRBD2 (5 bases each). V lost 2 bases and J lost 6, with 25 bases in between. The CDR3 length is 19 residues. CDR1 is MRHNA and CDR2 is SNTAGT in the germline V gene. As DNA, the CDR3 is TGTGCCAGCAGTGACGGGGTCAATTGGGGCTCGAGGGACGCCGGGGAGCTGTTTTTT. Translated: CASSDGVNWGSRDAGELFF.

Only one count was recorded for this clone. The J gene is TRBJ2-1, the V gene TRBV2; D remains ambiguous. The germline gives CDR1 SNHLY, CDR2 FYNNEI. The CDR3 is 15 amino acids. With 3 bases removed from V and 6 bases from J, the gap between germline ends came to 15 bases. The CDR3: CASSDGSRVLNEQFF. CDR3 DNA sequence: TGTGCCAGCAGTGACGGGTCAAGGGTCCTCAATGAGCAGTTCTTC. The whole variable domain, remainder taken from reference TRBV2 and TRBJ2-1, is EPEVTQTPSHQVTQMGQEVILRCVPISNHLYFYWYRQILGQKVEFLVSFYNNEISEKSEIFDDQFSVERPDGSNFTLKIRSTKLEDSAMYFCASSDGSRVLNEQFFGPGTRLTVL.

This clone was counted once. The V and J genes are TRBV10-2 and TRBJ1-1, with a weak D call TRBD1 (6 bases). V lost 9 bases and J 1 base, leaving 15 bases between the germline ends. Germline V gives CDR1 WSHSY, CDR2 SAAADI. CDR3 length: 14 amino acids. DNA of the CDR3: TGCGCCAGTCGACAGGTCAGTTGGAACACTGAAGCTTTCTTT. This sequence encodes CASRQVSWNTEAFF.

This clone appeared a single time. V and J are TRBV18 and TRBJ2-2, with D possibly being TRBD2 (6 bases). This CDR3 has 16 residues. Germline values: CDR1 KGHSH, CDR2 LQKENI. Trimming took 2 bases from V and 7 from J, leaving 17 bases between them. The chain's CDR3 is CASSPWDSYRGGELFF. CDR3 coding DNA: TGTGCCAGCTCACCATGGGACTCCTATAGAGGCGGGGAGCTGTTTTTT.

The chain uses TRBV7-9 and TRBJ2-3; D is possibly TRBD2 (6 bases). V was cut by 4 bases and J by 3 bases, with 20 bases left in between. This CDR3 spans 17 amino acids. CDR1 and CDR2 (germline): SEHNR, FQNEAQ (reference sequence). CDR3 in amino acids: CASSSRPGLGGTDTQYF. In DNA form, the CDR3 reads TGTGCCAGCAGCTCGCGACCGGGACTTGGGGGAACAGATACGCAGTATTTT.

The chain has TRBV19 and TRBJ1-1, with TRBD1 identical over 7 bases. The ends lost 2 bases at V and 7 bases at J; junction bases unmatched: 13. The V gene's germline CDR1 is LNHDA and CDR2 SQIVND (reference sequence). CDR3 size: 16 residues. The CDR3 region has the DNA TGTGCCAGTAGTATATTCAGGGGGAAGTTCATGGGTGAAGCTTTCTTT. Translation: CASSIFRGKFMGEAFF.

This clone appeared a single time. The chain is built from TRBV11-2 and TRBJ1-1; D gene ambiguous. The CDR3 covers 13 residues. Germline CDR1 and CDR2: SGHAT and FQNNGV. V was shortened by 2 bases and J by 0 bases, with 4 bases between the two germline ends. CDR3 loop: CASSLTVNTEAFF. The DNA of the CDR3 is TGTGCCAGCAGCTTAACGGTGAACACTGAAGCTTTCTTT.

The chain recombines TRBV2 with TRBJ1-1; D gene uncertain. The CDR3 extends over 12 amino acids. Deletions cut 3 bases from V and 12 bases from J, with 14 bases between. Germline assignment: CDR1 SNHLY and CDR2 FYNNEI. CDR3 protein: CASSDPGVETFF. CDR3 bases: TGTGCCAGCAGTGATCCCGGGGTGGAAACTTTCTTT.

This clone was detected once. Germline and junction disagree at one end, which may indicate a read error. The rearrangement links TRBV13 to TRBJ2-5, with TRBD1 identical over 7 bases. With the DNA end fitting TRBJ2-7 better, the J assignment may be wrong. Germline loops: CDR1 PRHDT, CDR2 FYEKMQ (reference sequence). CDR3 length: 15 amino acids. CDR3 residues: CATKRFRQGSNEQYF. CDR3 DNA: TGTGCCACCAAGCGTTTCCGACAGGGCTCCAACGAGCAGTACTTC.

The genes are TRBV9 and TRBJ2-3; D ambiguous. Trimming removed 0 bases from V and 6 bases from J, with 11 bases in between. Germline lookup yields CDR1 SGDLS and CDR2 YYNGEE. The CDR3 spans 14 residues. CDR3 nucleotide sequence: TGTGCCAGCAGCGTAGCTTCGAAGGCGGATACGCAGTATTTT. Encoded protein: CASSVASKADTQYF.

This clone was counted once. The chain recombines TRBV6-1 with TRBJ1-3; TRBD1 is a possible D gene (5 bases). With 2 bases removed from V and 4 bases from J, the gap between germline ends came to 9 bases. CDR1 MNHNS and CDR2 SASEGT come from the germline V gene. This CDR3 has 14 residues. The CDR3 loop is CASSEPGRGNTIYF. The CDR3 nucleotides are TGTGCCAGCAGTGAACCGGGACGAGGAAACACCATATATTTT.

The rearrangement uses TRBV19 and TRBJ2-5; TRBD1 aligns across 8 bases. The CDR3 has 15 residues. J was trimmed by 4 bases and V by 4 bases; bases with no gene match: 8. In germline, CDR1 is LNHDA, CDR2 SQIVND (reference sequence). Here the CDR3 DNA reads TGTGCCAGTAGTAGGGCGGGACAGGCTATAGAGACCCAGTACTTC. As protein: CASSRAGQAIETQYF.

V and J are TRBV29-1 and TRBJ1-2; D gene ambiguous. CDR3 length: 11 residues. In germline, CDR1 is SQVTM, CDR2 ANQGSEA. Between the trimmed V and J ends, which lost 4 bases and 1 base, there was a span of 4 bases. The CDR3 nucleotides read TGCAGCGTTGGGGATAACTATGGCTACACCTTC. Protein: CSVGDNYGYTF.

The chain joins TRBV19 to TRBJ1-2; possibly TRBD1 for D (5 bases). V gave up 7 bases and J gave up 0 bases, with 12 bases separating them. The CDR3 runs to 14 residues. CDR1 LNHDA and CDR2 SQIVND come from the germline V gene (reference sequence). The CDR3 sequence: CASTRGEANYGYTF. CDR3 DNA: TGTGCCAGTACCCGGGGGGAGGCTAACTATGGCTACACCTTC.

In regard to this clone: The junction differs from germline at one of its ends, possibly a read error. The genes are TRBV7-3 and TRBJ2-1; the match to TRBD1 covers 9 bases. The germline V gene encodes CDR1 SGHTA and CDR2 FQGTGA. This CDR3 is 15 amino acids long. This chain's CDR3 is CASSAGTGINNGQFF. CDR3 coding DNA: TGTGCCAGCAGCGCCGGGACAGGGATCAACAATGGGCAGTTCTTC.

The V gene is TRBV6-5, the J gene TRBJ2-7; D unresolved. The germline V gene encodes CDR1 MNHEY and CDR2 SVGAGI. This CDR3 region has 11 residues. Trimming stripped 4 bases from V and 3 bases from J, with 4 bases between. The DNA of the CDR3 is TGTGCCAGCAGTTTACTCTACGAGCAGTACTTC. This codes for CASSLLYEQYF.

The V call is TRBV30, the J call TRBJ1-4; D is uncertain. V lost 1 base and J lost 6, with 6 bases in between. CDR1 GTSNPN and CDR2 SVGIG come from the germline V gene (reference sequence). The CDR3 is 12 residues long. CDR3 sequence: CAWSDLDEKLFF. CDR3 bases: TGTGCCTGGAGTGACTTGGATGAAAAACTGTTTTTT.

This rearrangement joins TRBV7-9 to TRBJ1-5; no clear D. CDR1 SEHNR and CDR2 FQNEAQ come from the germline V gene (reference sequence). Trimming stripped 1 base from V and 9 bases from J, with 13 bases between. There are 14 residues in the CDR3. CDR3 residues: CASSLEGFGSPQHF. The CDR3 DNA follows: TGTGCCAGCAGCTTAGAAGGGTTTGGGTCGCCCCAGCATTTT. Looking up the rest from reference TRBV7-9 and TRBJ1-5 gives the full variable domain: DTGVSQNPRHKITKRGQNVTFRCDPISEHNRLYWYRQTLGQGPEFLTYFQNEAQLEKSRLLSDRFSAERPKGSFSTLEIQRTEQGDSAMYLCASSLEGFGSPQHFGDGTRLSIL.

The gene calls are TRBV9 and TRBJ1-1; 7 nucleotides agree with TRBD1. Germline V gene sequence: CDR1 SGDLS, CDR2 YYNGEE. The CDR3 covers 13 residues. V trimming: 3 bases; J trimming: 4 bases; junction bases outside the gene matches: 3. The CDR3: CASSARGLTEAFF. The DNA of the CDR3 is TGTGCCAGCAGCGCTAGGGGGCTCACTGAAGCTTTCTTT.

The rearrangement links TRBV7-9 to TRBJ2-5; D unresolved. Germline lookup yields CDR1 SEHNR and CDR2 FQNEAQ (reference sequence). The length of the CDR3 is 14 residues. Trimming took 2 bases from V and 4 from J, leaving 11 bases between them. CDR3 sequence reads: CASSLHYNGETQYF. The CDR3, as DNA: TGTGCCAGCAGCTTACACTATAATGGAGAGACCCAGTACTTC.